This T cell receptor beta chain stems from a study of brain metastases from non-small cell lung cancer. Using immunoSEQ multiplex PCR, the repertoire was profiled, and TCRdb retains in-frame clones only, with some absent. The table includes approximately 2,000 clones, about nine tenths detected once. The TCR originated in a donor at least 40 years old with non-small cell lung cancer. Sequencing was done on a sample of primary lung tumor tissue.

The CDR3 protein is CASSLEGQGYGGELFF. CDR3 in DNA: TGTGCCAGCAGCTTAGAGGGACAGGGGTACGGCGGGGAGCTGTTTTTT. This chain connects TRBV7-9 to TRBJ2-2; 10 nucleotides line up with TRBD1. The CDR3 length is 16 residues. V dropped 1 base and J dropped 7; count of bases not matched to a gene: 6. The germline V gene encodes CDR1 SEHNR and CDR2 FQNEAQ (reference sequence).